A single sample is the source of the 6 T cell receptor beta chains below, sequenced in a study of T cells in Graves' hyperthyroidism and ophthalmopathy. Researchers amplified the TCR beta CDR3 regions from RNA transcripts. A set of HTBI primers served as the primers for a first-round RT-PCR of the TCR CDR3. TCRdb ran MiXCR on the multiplex PCR reads and lists one entry per CDR3 protein. The data hold fewer than 450,000 distinct CDR3 sequences, with over 11% observed a single time. The sample taken for sequencing was blood. The receptors shown here come from a man aged 50 or older with Graves' ophthalmopathy.

The chain combines TRBV7-8 with TRBJ1-2; D gene uncertain. Germline CDR1 and CDR2: SGHVS and FQNEAQ. This CDR3 contains 18 residues. Trimming cost V 3 bases and J 7 bases, with 27 bases left between them. The CDR3 sequence: CASSFEMFGRQVQRGYTF. CDR3 nucleotides: TGTGCCAGCAGCTTCGAAATGTTTGGGCGGCAGGTACAGCGTGGCTACACCTTC.

This clonotype was seen many times. This sequence joins TRBV28 and TRBJ1-5; 10 bases fit TRBD1. Germline lookup yields CDR1 MDHEN and CDR2 SYDVKM. CDR3 length equals 17 residues. The trim removed 4 bases at V and 7 bases at J, leaving 13 bases unmatched. CDR3 coding DNA: TGTGCCAGCAGTTCACCAACCGGGACAGGGGCCGGGCAGCCCCAGCATTTT. It is translated as CASSSPTGTGAGQPQHF.

This clonotype was recorded many times. The V and J genes are TRBV6-2 or TRBV6-3 and TRBJ2-3, with D possibly being TRBD2 (6 bases). CDR3 size: 17 residues. The V gene's germline CDR1 is MNHEY and CDR2 SVGEGT. Trimming pared 0 bases from V and 0 bases from J, leaving 13 bases between. The CDR3 is CASSYSGLAWSTDTQYF. The DNA of the CDR3 is TGTGCCAGCAGTTACTCCGGGCTAGCGTGGAGCACAGATACGCAGTATTTT.

This sequence joins TRBV7-9 and TRBJ2-5; D possibly corresponds to TRBD1 (6 bases). Looked up from germline, CDR1 is SEHNR and CDR2 is FQNEAQ (reference sequence). CDR3 length: 15 amino acids. Trimming cost V 0 bases and J 5 bases, with 13 bases left between them. CDR3 DNA: TGTGCCAGCAGCTTAGCGGCAGGGGAGATGGAGACCCAGTACTTC. This codes for CASSLAAGEMETQYF.

This clonotype was counted at least ten times. This sequence joins TRBV5-6 and TRBJ2-1; no reliable D call. CDR1 and CDR2 (germline): SGHDT, YYEEEE. V lost 1 base and J 9 bases, leaving 11 bases between the germline ends. CDR3 size: 13 residues. The CDR3 bases are TGTGCCAGCAGCTTGCCCGCTAGAAGTGAGCAGTTCTTC. Residues: CASSLPARSEQFF.

This clonotype was observed a handful of times. V usage is TRBV19 and J usage is TRBJ2-1; D is possibly TRBD2 (5 bases). This CDR3 has 15 residues. Germline-derived CDR1 and CDR2 are LNHDA and SQIVND (reference sequence). Deletions cut 1 base from V and 0 bases from J, with 7 bases between. The CDR3 nucleotides are TGTGCCAGTAGTATAGTAGCGAGCTCCTACAATGAGCAGTTCTTC. It yields the protein CASSIVASSYNEQFF. Supplemented by reference TRBV19 and TRBJ2-1, the full variable domain reads DGGITQSPKYLFRKEGQNVTLSCEQNLNHDAMYWYRQDPGQGLRLIYYSQIVNDFQKGDIAEGYSVSREKKESFPLTVTSAQKNPTAFYLCASSIVASSYNEQFFGPGTRLTVL.